The present T cell receptor beta chain was sequenced within a study of CD8 T cells in Susac syndrome. General study results and limits: Acknowledgment was made by the study that its TCR sequencing and HLA analysis involved a relatively small number of individuals.

From blood CD8+ and CD4+ T cells, TCR beta sequences were generated. TEMRA cells underwent FACS enrichment and CD8+ and CD4+ T cells underwent negative isolation. Details on this clonotype: Its antigen is not known. At one end the junction does not follow the germline gene, possibly because of a read error.

RNA amounts of 0.5 to 1 ug underwent reverse transcription with random hexamers. The TCR beta CDR3 was amplified by immunoSEQ multiplex PCR across 54 Vbeta, 13 Jbeta. TCRdb recomputed calls from the immunoSEQ multiplex PCR reads with MiXCR, one row per CDR3 protein. The sample gives 200,000 to 250,000 distinct CDR3 sequences, 90% to 95% of which show up once; over 0.1% is in the top ten. Sequenced: CD8+ T cells from PBMCs. The TCR sequence derives from a human donor with multiple sclerosis.

CDR3 DNA sequence: TGTGCCACCCGGGCGAGGGGTCTAAAGGACTTC. Encoded protein: CATRARGLKDF. This sequence joins TRBV27 and TRBJ2-5; D possibly uses TRBD1 or TRBD2 (5 bases each). The V gene's germline CDR1 is MNHEY and CDR2 SMNVEV (reference sequence). CDR3 size: 11 residues.